This entry lists 32 T cell receptor beta chains sequenced from one sample in a study of response to subunit inactivated influenza vaccine. One entry per CDR3 protein results from TCRdb running MiXCR on the RT-PCR reads. The profile shows 300,000 to 350,000 distinct CDR3 sequences, about 20% of them singletons. The sample here was PBMCs from blood, taken approximately 22 months after vaccination. The receptor set was obtained from a man in his fifties or sixties who received an inactivated influenza vaccine.

Only a few counts were recorded for this clonotype. The chain links TRBV28 to TRBJ2-7, with TRBD2 matching 11 bases. The length of the CDR3 is 19 residues. Germline CDR1 is MDHEN and CDR2 is SYDVKM. The junction had 17 bases not matched to a gene; V was cut back by 5 bases and J by 2 bases. This chain's CDR3 is CASSGVVGSGRASAYEQYF. As DNA, the CDR3 is TGTGCCAGCAGTGGGGTCGTTGGTAGCGGGAGGGCCTCGGCCTACGAGCAGTACTTC.

This clonotype occurred a few times. V and J are TRBV14 and TRBJ2-3; the D gene is possibly TRBD2 (5 bases). Germline CDR1 SGHDN, CDR2 FVKESK. V was pared by 1 base and J by 0 bases, with 14 bases between. The CDR3 is made up of 17 amino acids. The CDR3 region is CASSQVAFIHSTDTQYF. The CDR3 region has the DNA TGTGCCAGCAGCCAAGTAGCGTTTATCCACAGCACAGATACGCAGTATTTT.

In this sample, this clonotype turned up a few times. The gene calls are TRBV20-1 and TRBJ2-2, with TRBD2 as a possible D gene (7 bases). The CDR3 is 15 amino acids. Deletions cut 5 bases from V and 6 bases from J, with 19 bases between. Germline V gene data show CDR1 as DFQATT and CDR2 as SNEGSKA (reference sequence). CDR3 in DNA: TGCAGTGCTTCCCTCGGAGGGGGGGGCTCCGGGGAGCTGTTTTTT. As protein: CSASLGGGGSGELFF.

V gene TRBV29-1 combines with J gene TRBJ2-1; D gene uncertain. Trimming pared 4 bases from V and 3 bases from J, leaving 7 bases between. This CDR3 spans 12 amino acids. Germline CDR1 reads SQVTM; CDR2 reads ANQGSEA. CDR3 residues: CSVVEIYNEQFF. DNA for the CDR3: TGCAGCGTTGTTGAGATCTACAATGAGCAGTTCTTC.

The chain has TRBV5-1 and TRBJ1-2; 12 bases align to TRBD1. The ends lost 2 bases at V and 4 bases at J; junction bases unmatched: 9. The CDR3 runs 17 residues. The germline V gene has CDR1 SGHRS and CDR2 YFSETQ. CDR3 DNA: TGCGCCAGCAGCTTATCCACCGGGACAGGGGGCGGCTATGGCTACACCTTC. This sequence encodes CASSLSTGTGGGYGYTF.

The table lists this clonotype with a few counts. The rearrangement links TRBV12-3 or TRBV12-4 to TRBJ2-7, with TRBD2 matching 12 bases. This CDR3 contains 14 residues. The V segment lost 6 bases and the J segment 2 bases; nucleotides outside the gene matches: 2. CDR3 nucleotides: TGTGCCAGCAGCCCTAGCGGGAGGGCCTACGAGCAGTACTTC. Translating gives CASSPSGRAYEQYF.

The chain joins TRBV5-1 to TRBJ2-7; the match to TRBD2 covers 7 bases. V was clipped by 4 bases and J by 6 bases; unmatched bases: 7. The CDR3 totals 13 residues. Germline assignment: CDR1 SGHRS and CDR2 YFSETQ. CDR3 DNA sequence: TGCGCCAGCAGCCCGGATGGCGGGGGCGAGCAGTACTTC. This translates into CASSPDGGGEQYF.

This clonotype was found a few times. The V and J genes are TRBV20-1 and TRBJ2-7, with D perhaps matching TRBD2 (6 bases). The germline V and J ends were trimmed by 0 bases and 2 bases, with 14 bases remaining between them. The V gene's germline CDR1 is DFQATT and CDR2 SNEGSKA (reference sequence). This CDR3 is built from 15 residues. The CDR3 spells CSARDSKRVTYEQYF. The CDR3 coding sequence is TGCAGTGCTAGAGATAGCAAGCGGGTTACCTACGAGCAGTACTTC.

The chain joins TRBV10-3 to TRBJ1-2; maybe TRBD1 (5 bases). The CDR3 is made up of 13 amino acids. The germline V gene encodes CDR1 ENHRY and CDR2 SYGVKD. With 8 bases removed from V and 6 bases from J, the gap between germline ends came to 16 bases. This chain's CDR3 is CAIRWQGSDGYTF. CDR3 sequence (DNA): TGTGCCATCCGGTGGCAGGGTTCTGATGGCTACACCTTC.

This clonotype was observed at least ten times. The CDR3 DNA follows: TGTGCCATCAGTGAGTCTGGGGGCAACTATGGCTACACCTTC. It encodes CAISESGGNYGYTF. The chain uses TRBV10-3 and TRBJ1-2, with D possibly matching TRBD1 (6 bases). Germline V gene data show CDR1 as ENHRY and CDR2 as SYGVKD. CDR3 length: 14 amino acids. The V end was cut by 0 bases, the J end by 2 bases, with 7 bases between.

V is TRBV6-6 and J is TRBJ1-5; D gene unclear. The V end lost 6 bases, the J end lost 0 bases, and 6 bases lay between the germline ends. Germline lookup yields CDR1 MNHNY and CDR2 SVGAGI (reference sequence). This CDR3 region has 13 residues. This CDR3 reads CASREHSNQPQHF. The CDR3 DNA is TGTGCCAGCAGGGAGCATAGCAATCAGCCCCAGCATTTT.

This clonotype was counted a few times. The rearrangement joins TRBV5-6 to TRBJ1-2, with TRBD1 identical over 7 bases. Per germline, CDR1 SGHDT and CDR2 YYEEEE. This CDR3 has 13 amino acids. V dropped 0 bases and J dropped 6; count of bases not matched to a gene: 2. The CDR3 sequence is CASSLVTGNGYTF. In DNA form, the CDR3 reads TGTGCCAGCAGCTTGGTGACAGGGAATGGCTACACCTTC.

As concerns this clonotype: Sequence at one end of the junction differs from germline and may be a read error. The chain joins TRBV2 to TRBJ1-2; perhaps TRBD1 as D (5 bases). The CDR3 is 14 amino acids. The germline CDR1 and CDR2 sequences are SNHLY and FYNNEI. CDR3 sequence (DNA): TGTGCCAGCAGGCGGGACGTAGCTAACTATTGCTACACCTTC. Translating it yields CASRRDVANYCYTF. The entire variable domain, with the rest obtained from reference TRBV2 and TRBJ1-2, is as follows: EPEVTQTPSHQVTQMGQEVILRCVPISNHLYFYWYRQILGQKVEFLVSFYNNEISEKSEIFDDQFSVERPDGSNFTLKIRSTKLEDSAMYFCASRRDVANYCYTFGSGTRLTVV.

As concerns this clonotype: The junction and the germline gene differ at one end; a read error may be behind it. The chain has TRBV4-2 and TRBJ2-5, with 7 bases fitting TRBD2. CDR3 size: 11 residues. CDR1 and CDR2 from the germline V gene are LGHNA and YNFKEQ. The CDR3 nucleotides read TGTGCCAGCAGCCAGGGGGGGGATAAGAACTTC. Protein product: CASSQGGDKNF.

The chain combines TRBV11-2 with TRBJ2-4; D tentatively fits TRBD1 or TRBD2 (5 bases each). CDR3 length: 14 residues. Looked up from germline, CDR1 is SGHAT and CDR2 is FQNNGV. The V gene lost 4 bases and the J gene lost 2 bases, with 9 bases spanning the gap. CDR3: CASSSEGTKNIQYF. As DNA, the CDR3 is TGTGCCAGCAGCTCAGAGGGGACCAAAAACATTCAGTACTTC.

This chain links TRBV24-1 with TRBJ2-7; no reliable D call. CDR1 and CDR2 from the germline V gene are KGHDR and SFDVKD. The CDR3 covers 12 residues. With 0 bases removed from V and 5 bases from J, the gap between germline ends came to 4 bases. The CDR3 DNA follows: TGTGCCACCAGTGATTTGGGGGACGAGCAGTACTTC. Amino acids: CATSDLGDEQYF.

This clonotype was picked up a small number of times. The chain links TRBV7-2 to TRBJ1-2; D uncertain. In germline, CDR1 is SGHTA, CDR2 FQGNSA. This CDR3 is built from 15 residues. V lost 3 bases and J 0 bases, leaving 11 bases between the germline ends. The CDR3 loop reads CASSFRQAANYGYTF. As DNA, the CDR3 is TGTGCCAGCAGCTTCCGCCAGGCGGCTAACTATGGCTACACCTTC.

This chain connects TRBV5-1 to TRBJ2-7, with TRBD1 identical over 8 bases. Trimming removed 2 bases from V and 4 bases from J; junction bases left unmatched: 8. CDR3 length equals 15 residues. The V gene's germline CDR1 is SGHRS and CDR2 YFSETQ. CDR3: CASSFVRGQGYEQYF. CDR3 in DNA: TGCGCCAGCAGCTTCGTCCGTGGACAGGGATACGAGCAGTACTTC.

This sequence joins TRBV5-4 and TRBJ1-1; the D is unclear. V was shortened by 1 base and J by 1 base, with 14 bases between the two germline ends. The CDR3 sequence is 16 residues long. The germline V gene has CDR1 SGHNT and CDR2 YYREEE (reference sequence). The DNA for the CDR3 is TGTGCCAGCAGCTTGATGATTTATCCCCCGAACACTGAAGCTTTCTTT. It codes for CASSLMIYPPNTEAFF.

There are a few counts of this clonotype. The chain couples TRBV20-1 to TRBJ1-4, with 7 nucleotides matching TRBD1. Per the germline V gene, CDR1 is DFQATT and CDR2 is SNEGSKA (reference sequence). V lost 6 bases, J lost 7 bases, and 20 bases stayed unmatched. The CDR3 consists of 17 residues. The CDR3 DNA sequence: TGCAGTGCCCGCTCAACCTCTGGACAGGCGGGGAGTGAAAAACTGTTTTTT. Amino acid sequence: CSARSTSGQAGSEKLFF.

Comment on this clonotype: Since the CDR3 does not end with the conserved phenylalanine or tryptophan, this likely comes from a read error. The chain carries TRBV6-2 or TRBV6-3 and TRBJ2-2; 10 positions agree with TRBD1. Germline values: CDR1 MNHEY, CDR2 SVGEGT. The CDR3 covers 14 residues. Trimming cost V 6 bases and J 7 bases; bases outside gene matches: 5. Written as DNA, the CDR3 is TGTGCCAGCAGAAAGACAGGGGGCGGCGGGGAGCTGTTTCTT. Protein product: CASRKTGGGGELFL.

The CDR3 DNA is TGTGCCAGCAGTCCGCGGGGAGGACCCTTCACAGATACGCAGTATTTT. It yields the protein CASSPRGGPFTDTQYF. The rearrangement links TRBV12-3 or TRBV12-4 to TRBJ2-3, with D perhaps matching TRBD2 (6 bases). V was clipped by 5 bases and J by 2 bases, with 17 bases between them. The CDR3 is 16 amino acids.

This clonotype was seen many times. The chain has TRBV3-1 and TRBJ1-6, with no clear D. This CDR3 contains 16 residues. Trimming cost V 0 bases and J 6 bases, with 12 bases left between them. Germline assignment: CDR1 LGHDT and CDR2 YNNKEL (reference sequence). The CDR3 region has the DNA TGTGCCAGCAGCCAAGATCTTCCGGGGTTTAATTCACCCCTCCACTTT. It encodes CASSQDLPGFNSPLHF.

This clonotype has at least ten counts. The V call is TRBV20-1, the J call TRBJ1-1, with TRBD1 identical over 8 bases. The length of the CDR3 is 15 residues. The trim removed 0 bases at V and 1 base at J, leaving 4 bases unmatched. CDR1 is DFQATT, CDR2 SNEGSKA, per germline (reference sequence). The CDR3 protein is CSAREGQGSNTEAFF. For the CDR3, the DNA is TGCAGTGCTAGAGAAGGACAGGGCTCGAACACTGAAGCTTTCTTT.

There are a few counts of this clonotype. In nucleotides, the CDR3 is TGTGCCTGGGAGCCTCGGACGGCGACCTCTGGAAACACCATATATTTT. Protein product: CAWEPRTATSGNTIYF. This rearrangement joins TRBV30 to TRBJ1-3; no clear D. The CDR3 has 16 amino acids. The V gene's germline CDR1 is GTSNPN and CDR2 SVGIG (reference sequence). Trimming removed 5 bases from V and 0 bases from J, with 17 bases in between.

The chain couples TRBV4-1 to TRBJ2-7, with unresolved D. V gave up 1 base and J gave up 3 bases, with 7 bases separating them. The germline gives CDR1 MGHRA, CDR2 YSYEKL. This CDR3 is 13 amino acids long. CDR3 in amino acids: CASSQALDYEQYF. The CDR3 DNA sequence: TGCGCCAGCAGCCAAGCTTTGGACTACGAGCAGTACTTC.

The V call is TRBV20-1, the J call TRBJ2-7; D may be TRBD1 or TRBD2 (5 bases each). The germline V and J ends were trimmed by 0 bases and 3 bases, with 9 bases remaining between them. The germline CDR1 and CDR2 sequences are DFQATT and SNEGSKA (reference sequence). The CDR3 runs to 13 residues. The CDR3 DNA follows: TGCAGTGCTAGAGAGCAGGGAGTCTACGAGCAGTACTTC. It yields the protein CSAREQGVYEQYF.

This clonotype has only a few counts. The chain is built from TRBV5-5 and TRBJ1-2, with a possible D match to TRBD1 (5 bases). V gave up 0 bases and J gave up 4 bases, with 13 bases separating them. Germline loops: CDR1 SGHKS, CDR2 YYEKEE (reference sequence). CDR3 length: 15 amino acids. The CDR3 is CASSLVVGQGYGYTF. The CDR3 DNA follows: TGTGCCAGCAGCTTGGTTGTTGGGCAGGGCTATGGCTACACCTTC. The full variable domain, its missing parts supplied by reference TRBV5-5 and TRBJ1-2, is DAGVTQSPTHLIKTRGQQVTLRCSPISGHKSVSWYQQVLGQGPQFIFQYYEKEERGRGNFPDRFSARQFPNYSSELNVNALLLGDSALYLCASSLVVGQGYGYTFGSGTRLTVV.

This clonotype was counted ten times or more. The V and J genes are TRBV29-1 and TRBJ1-2; unclear D gene. Deletions cut 6 bases from V and 8 bases from J, with 22 bases between. The CDR3 sequence is 14 residues long. Per the germline V gene, CDR1 is SQVTM and CDR2 is ANQGSEA. Written as DNA, the CDR3 is TGCAGCGTCGCCCCGGCTGCTAGCTGGAGCGGCTACACCTTC. This encodes CSVAPAASWSGYTF.

The chain links TRBV19 to TRBJ2-1; D possibly uses TRBD1 or TRBD2 (6 bases each). With 7 bases removed from V and 2 bases from J, the gap between germline ends came to 15 bases. The germline V gene has CDR1 LNHDA and CDR2 SQIVND (reference sequence). This CDR3 spans 15 amino acids. CDR3 in DNA: TGTGCCAGTACCATATTAGGGGGGACCTACAATGAGCAGTTCTTC. This gives the protein CASTILGGTYNEQFF.

This chain uses TRBV15 with TRBJ2-5; D gene unclear. This CDR3 has 14 amino acids. Germline CDR1 and CDR2: LNHNV and YYDKDF (reference sequence). Trimming removed 4 bases from V and 1 base from J, with 10 bases in between. This CDR3 is CATSKPGLQETQYF. The CDR3 nucleotides are TGTGCCACCAGCAAGCCGGGCCTCCAAGAGACCCAGTACTTC.

This clonotype was counted a few times. V usage is TRBV5-6 and J usage is TRBJ2-2, with D perhaps matching TRBD1 (5 bases). Germline loops: CDR1 SGHDT, CDR2 YYEEEE. The germline V and J ends were trimmed by 1 base and 2 bases, with 9 bases remaining between them. The CDR3 extends over 15 amino acids. The CDR3 DNA sequence: TGTGCCAGCAGCTTGACAGGAGAAAACACCGGGGAGCTGTTTTTT. It yields the protein CASSLTGENTGELFF.